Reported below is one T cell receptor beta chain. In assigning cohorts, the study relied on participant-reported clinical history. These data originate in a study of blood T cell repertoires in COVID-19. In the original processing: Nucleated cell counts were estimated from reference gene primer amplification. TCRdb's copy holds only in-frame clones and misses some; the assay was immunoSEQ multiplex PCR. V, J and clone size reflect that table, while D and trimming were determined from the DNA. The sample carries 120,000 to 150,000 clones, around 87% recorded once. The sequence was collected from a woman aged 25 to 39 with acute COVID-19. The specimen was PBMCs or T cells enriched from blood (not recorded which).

The CDR3 spells CASSETVRGNEQFF. CDR3 nucleotide sequence: TGTGCCAGCAGCGAAACGGTGCGCGGAAATGAGCAGTTCTTC. This chain connects TRBV7-2 to TRBJ2-1; D ambiguous. The V gene's germline CDR1 is SGHTA and CDR2 FQGNSA. V was shortened by 5 bases and J by 7 bases, with 15 bases between the two germline ends. CDR3 length: 14 amino acids. Together with reference TRBV7-2 and TRBJ2-1, the CDR3 gives the full variable domain: GAGVSQSPSNKVTEKGKDVELRCDPISGHTALYWYRQSLGQGLEFLIYFQGNSAPDKSGLPSDRFSAERTGGSVSTLTIQRTQQEDSAVYLCASSETVRGNEQFFGPGTRLTVL.